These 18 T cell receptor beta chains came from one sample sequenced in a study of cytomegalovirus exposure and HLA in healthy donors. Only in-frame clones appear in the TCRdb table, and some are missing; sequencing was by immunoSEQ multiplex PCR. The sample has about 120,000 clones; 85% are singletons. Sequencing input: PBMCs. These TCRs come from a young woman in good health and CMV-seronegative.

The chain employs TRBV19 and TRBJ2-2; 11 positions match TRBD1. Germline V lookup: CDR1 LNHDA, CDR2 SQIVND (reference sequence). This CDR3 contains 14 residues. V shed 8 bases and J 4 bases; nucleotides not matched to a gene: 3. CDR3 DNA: TGTGCCAGTCAGGACAGGGGGCTCACCGGGGAGCTGTTTTTT. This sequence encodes CASQDRGLTGELFF. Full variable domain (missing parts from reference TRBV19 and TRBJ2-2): DGGITQSPKYLFRKEGQNVTLSCEQNLNHDAMYWYRQDPGQGLRLIYYSQIVNDFQKGDIAEGYSVSREKKESFPLTVTSAQKNPTAFYLCASQDRGLTGELFFGEGSRLTVL.

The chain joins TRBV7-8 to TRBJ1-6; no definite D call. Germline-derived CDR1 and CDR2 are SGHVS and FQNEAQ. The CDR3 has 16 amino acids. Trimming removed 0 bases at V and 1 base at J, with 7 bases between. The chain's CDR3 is CASSLAVSSYNSPLHF. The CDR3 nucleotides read TGTGCCAGCAGCTTAGCTGTCTCTTCCTATAATTCACCCCTCCACTTT.

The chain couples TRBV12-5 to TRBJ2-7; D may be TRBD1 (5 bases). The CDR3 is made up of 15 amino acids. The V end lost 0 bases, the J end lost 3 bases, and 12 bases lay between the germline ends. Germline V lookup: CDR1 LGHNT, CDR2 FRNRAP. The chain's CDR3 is CASGLVPAGNYEQYF. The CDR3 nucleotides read TGTGCTAGTGGTTTGGTACCCGCAGGGAACTACGAGCAGTACTTC.

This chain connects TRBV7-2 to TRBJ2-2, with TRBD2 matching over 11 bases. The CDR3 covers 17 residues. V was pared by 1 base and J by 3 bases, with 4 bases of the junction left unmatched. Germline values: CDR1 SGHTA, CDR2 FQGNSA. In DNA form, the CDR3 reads TGTGCCAGCAGCTTAGTTAGCGGGGGGGCCTACACCGGGGAGCTGTTTTTT. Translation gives CASSLVSGGAYTGELFF. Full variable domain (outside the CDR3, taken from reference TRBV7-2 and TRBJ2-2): GAGVSQSPSNKVTEKGKDVELRCDPISGHTALYWYRQSLGQGLEFLIYFQGNSAPDKSGLPSDRFSAERTGGSVSTLTIQRTQQEDSAVYLCASSLVSGGAYTGELFFGEGSRLTVL.

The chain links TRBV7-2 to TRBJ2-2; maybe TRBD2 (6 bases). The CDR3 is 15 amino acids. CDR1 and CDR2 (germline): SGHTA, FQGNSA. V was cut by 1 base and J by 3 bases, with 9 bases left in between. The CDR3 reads CASSLVGGDTGELFF. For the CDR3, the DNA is TGTGCCAGCAGCTTAGTCGGGGGTGACACCGGGGAGCTGTTTTTT.

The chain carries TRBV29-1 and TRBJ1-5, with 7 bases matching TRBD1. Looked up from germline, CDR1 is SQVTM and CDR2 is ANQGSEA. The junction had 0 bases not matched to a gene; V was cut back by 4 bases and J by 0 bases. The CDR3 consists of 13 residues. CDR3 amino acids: CSVGQGSNQPQHF. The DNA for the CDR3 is TGCAGCGTTGGACAGGGTAGCAATCAGCCCCAGCATTTT. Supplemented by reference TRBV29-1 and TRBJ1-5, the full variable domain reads SAVISQKPSRDICQRGTSLTIQCQVDSQVTMMFWYRQQPGQSLTLIATANQGSEATYESGFVIDKFPISRPNLTFSTLTVSNMSPEDSSIYLCSVGQGSNQPQHFGDGTRLSIL.

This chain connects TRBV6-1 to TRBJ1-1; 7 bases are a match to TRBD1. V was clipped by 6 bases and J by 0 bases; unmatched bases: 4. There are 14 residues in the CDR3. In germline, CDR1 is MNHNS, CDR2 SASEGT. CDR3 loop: CASRQGIMNTEAFF. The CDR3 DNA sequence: TGTGCCAGCAGACAGGGGATTATGAACACTGAAGCTTTCTTT.

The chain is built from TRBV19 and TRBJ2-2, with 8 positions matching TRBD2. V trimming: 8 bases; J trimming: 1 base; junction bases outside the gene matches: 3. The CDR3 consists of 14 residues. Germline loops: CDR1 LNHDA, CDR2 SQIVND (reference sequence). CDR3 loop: CASVAGGNTGELFF. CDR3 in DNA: TGTGCCAGTGTGGCGGGGGGGAACACCGGGGAGCTGTTTTTT.

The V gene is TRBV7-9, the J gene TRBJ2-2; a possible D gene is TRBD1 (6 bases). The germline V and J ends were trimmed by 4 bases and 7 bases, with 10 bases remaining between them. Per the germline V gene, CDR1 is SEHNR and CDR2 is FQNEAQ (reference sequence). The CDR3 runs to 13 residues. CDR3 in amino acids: CASSSQGNGELFF. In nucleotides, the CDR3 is TGTGCCAGCAGCTCTCAGGGGAACGGGGAGCTGTTTTTT. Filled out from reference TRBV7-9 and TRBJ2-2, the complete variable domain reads DTGVSQNPRHKITKRGQNVTFRCDPISEHNRLYWYRQTLGQGPEFLTYFQNEAQLEKSRLLSDRFSAERPKGSFSTLEIQRTEQGDSAMYLCASSSQGNGELFFGEGSRLTVL.

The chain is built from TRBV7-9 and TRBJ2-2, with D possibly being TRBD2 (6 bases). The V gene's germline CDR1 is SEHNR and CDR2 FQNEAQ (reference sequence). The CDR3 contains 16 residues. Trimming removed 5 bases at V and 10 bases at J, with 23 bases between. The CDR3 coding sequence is TGTGCCAGCAGCCTATTCCAGGGACTGCCTTCCGAGGAGCTGTTTTTT. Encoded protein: CASSLFQGLPSEELFF.

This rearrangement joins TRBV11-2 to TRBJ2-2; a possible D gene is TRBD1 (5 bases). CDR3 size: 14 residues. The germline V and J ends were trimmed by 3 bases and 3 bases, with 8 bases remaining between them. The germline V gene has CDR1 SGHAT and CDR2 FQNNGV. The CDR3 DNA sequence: TGTGCCAGCAGCTTGCAGGGCCACACCGGGGAGCTGTTTTTT. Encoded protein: CASSLQGHTGELFF.

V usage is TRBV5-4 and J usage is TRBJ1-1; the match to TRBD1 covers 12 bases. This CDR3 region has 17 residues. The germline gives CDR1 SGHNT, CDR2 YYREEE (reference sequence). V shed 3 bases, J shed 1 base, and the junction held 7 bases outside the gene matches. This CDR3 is CASSSGTGGVSNTEAFF. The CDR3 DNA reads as TGTGCCAGCAGCTCCGGGACAGGGGGCGTCTCGAACACTGAAGCTTTCTTT.

Here the CDR3 reads CASSTPLAGYTGELFF. CDR3 DNA sequence: TGTGCCAGCAGTACCCCACTAGCGGGGTACACCGGGGAGCTGTTTTTT. The rearrangement links TRBV27 to TRBJ2-2; 10 nucleotides match TRBD2. This CDR3 spans 16 amino acids. With 5 bases clipped from V and 3 bases from J, the junction kept 6 bases outside the gene matches. Looked up from germline, CDR1 is MNHEY and CDR2 is SMNVEV (reference sequence).

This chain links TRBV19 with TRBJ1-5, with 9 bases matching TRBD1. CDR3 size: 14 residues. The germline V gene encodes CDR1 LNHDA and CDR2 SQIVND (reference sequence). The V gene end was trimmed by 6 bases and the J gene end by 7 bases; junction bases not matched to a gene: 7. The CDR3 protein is CASRRTGESQPQHF. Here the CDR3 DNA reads TGTGCCAGTAGACGGACAGGGGAAAGCCAGCCCCAGCATTTT.

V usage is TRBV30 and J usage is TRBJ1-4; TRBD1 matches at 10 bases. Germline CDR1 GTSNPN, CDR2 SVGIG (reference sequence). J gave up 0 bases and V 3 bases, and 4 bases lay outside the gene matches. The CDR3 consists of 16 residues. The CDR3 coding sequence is TGTGCCTGGAGCCGGGACAGGGGAGCAACTAATGAAAAACTGTTTTTT. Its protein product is CAWSRDRGATNEKLFF.

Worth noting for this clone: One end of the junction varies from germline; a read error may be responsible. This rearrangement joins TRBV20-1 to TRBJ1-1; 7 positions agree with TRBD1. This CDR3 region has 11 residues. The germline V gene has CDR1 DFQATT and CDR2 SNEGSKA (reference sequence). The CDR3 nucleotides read TGCAGTGCTAGGGGCAGGGGGGTCTTCTACTTT. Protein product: CSARGRGVFYF.

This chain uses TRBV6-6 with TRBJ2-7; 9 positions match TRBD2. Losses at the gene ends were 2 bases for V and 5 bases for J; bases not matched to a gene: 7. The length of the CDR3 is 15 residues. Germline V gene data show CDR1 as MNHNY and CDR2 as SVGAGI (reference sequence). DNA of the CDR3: TGTGCCAGCAGTTACACTAGCGGGCGAAAGAACGAGCAGTACTTC. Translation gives CASSYTSGRKNEQYF.

The CDR3 DNA is TGTGCCAGCAGTCCCCTCGGTGGCGAGCAGTACTTC. Translation gives CASSPLGGEQYF. J is TRBJ2-7 and V is TRBV27; D is unresolved. CDR1 MNHEY and CDR2 SMNVEV come from the germline V gene (reference sequence). Trimming shortened V by 5 bases and J by 6 bases, and 11 bases separated the two germline ends. This CDR3 is 12 amino acids long.